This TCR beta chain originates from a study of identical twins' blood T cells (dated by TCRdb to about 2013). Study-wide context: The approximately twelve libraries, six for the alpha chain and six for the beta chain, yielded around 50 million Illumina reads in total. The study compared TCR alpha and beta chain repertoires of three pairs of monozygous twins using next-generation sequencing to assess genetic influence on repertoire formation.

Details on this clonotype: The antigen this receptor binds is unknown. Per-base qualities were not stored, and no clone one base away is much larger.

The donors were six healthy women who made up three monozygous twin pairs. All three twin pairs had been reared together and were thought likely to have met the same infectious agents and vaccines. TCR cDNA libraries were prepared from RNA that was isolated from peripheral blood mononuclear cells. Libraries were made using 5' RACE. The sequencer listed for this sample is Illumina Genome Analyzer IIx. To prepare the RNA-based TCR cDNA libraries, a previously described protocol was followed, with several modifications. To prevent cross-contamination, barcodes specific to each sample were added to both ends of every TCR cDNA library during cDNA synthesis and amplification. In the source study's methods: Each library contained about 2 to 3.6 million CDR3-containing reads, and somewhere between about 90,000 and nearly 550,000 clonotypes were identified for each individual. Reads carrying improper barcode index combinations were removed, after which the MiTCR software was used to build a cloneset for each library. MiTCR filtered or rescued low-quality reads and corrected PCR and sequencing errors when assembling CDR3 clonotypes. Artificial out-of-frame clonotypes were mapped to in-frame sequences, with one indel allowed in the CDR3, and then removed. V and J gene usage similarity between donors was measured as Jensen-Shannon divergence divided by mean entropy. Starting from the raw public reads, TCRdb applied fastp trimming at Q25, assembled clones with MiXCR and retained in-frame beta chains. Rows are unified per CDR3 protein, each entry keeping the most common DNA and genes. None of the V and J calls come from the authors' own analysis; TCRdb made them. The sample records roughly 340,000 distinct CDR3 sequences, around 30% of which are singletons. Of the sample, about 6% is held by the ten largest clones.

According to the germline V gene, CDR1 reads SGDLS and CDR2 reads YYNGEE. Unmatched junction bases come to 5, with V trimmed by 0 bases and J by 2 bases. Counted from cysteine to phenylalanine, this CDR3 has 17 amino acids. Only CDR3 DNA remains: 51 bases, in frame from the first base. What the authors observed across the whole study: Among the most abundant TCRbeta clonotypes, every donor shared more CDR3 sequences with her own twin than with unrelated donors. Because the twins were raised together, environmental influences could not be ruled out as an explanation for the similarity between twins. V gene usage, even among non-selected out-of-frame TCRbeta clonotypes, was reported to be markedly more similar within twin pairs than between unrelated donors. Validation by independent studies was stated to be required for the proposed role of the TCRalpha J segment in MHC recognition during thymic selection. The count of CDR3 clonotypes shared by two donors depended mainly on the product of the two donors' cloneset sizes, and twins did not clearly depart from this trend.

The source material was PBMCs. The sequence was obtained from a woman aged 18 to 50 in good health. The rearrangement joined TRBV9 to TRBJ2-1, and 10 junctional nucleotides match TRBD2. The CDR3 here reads CASSVGLAGEAYNEQFF. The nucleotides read TGTGCCAGCAGCGTAGGGCTAGCGGGAGAGGCCTACAATGAGCAGTTCTTC.